Described below is a single T cell receptor beta chain sequence and its context. This sample stems from a study of sequential checkpoint blockade in melanoma. Here immunoSEQ multiplex PCR was the method, and the copy in TCRdb shows in-frame clones only, minus some. The repertoire consists of approximately 28,000 clones, with around 80% occurring once and the leading ten covering roughly a sixth. Treatment noted: randomized to nivolumab then ipilimumab (arm A) or the reverse (arm B). Per germline, CDR1 LNHDA and CDR2 SQIVND (reference sequence). V was pared by 5 bases and J by 5 bases, with 12 bases between. The CDR3 length is 13 residues.

The chain joins TRBV19 to TRBJ1-2; tentative D call: TRBD1 (6 bases). The clonotype was recovered from a human donor with melanoma. This specimen was CD8+ T cells sorted from blood (inferred from file names), taken from a patient given nivolumab and ipilimumab in sequence. This chain's CDR3 is CASSSTGQYGYTF. In DNA form, the CDR3 reads TGTGCCAGTAGTTCTACAGGGCAGTATGGCTACACCTTC.